This record covers a single T cell receptor (beta chain). Its antigen remains unidentified. Between the trimmed V and J ends, which lost 1 base and 4 bases, there was a span of 10 bases. Germline V gene sequence: CDR1 LGHNA, CDR2 YNFKEQ. The CDR3 contains 14 residues. The sample is drawn from a study of shared clonotypes between healthy human individuals. Study background: There were three CD4 naive, three CD4 memory, two CD8 naive and one CD8 memory plates per donor. Findings of the study overall: Sampling included only blood; tissue repertoires likely differ. Richness estimates generally favored naive over memory subsets. Sorted-subset samples were not fully sequenced, rarefaction indicated.

Assay: immunoSEQ multiplex PCR; the TCRdb copy retains only in-frame clones and omits some. The sample holds some 1.5 million clones, approximately 96% seen once. The sequence came from a man younger than 40 in good health. The chain is built from TRBV4-2 and TRBJ1-2; D is unclear. Sequencing was carried out using naive CD4+ T cells sorted from blood. As for subset: CD45RA+ positively selected. The CDR3 loop reads CASSQGQDGYGYTF. The CDR3 coding sequence is TGTGCCAGCAGCCAAGGGCAGGACGGCTATGGCTACACCTTC.